This T cell receptor (beta chain) was sequenced for a study of T cells after yellow fever vaccination. Whole-study results and caveats: The booster saw the reappearance of most primary-vaccination clones (about 95% CD4, roughly 90% CD8). On re-exposure, the response was weaker but peaked faster, at day 5 versus 15.

Points on this clonotype: The antigen remains undetermined. One end of the junction is discordant with germline, which a read error may explain.

MiXCR, applied by TCRdb to the 5' RACE reads, yields one record per CDR3 protein. The sample holds some 550,000 distinct CDR3 sequences, about 19% seen once. The source is a man aged 30 to 39 who received the YFV17D yellow fever vaccine. The sample in question was PBMCs, obtained 15 days after the yellow fever booster vaccination.

The CDR3 bases are TGTGCCAGCAGGTTAGCGGGAGCTTTCCAAGAGACCCAGTACTTC. The encoded protein is CASRLAGAFQETQYF. This rearrangement joins TRBV7-8 to TRBJ2-5, with TRBD2 identical over 9 bases. CDR1 is SGHVS, CDR2 FQNEAQ, per germline. The CDR3 extends over 15 amino acids. The complete variable domain, with remaining parts taken from reference TRBV7-8 and TRBJ2-5, reads GAGVSQSPRYKVAKRGQDVALRCDPISGHVSLFWYQQALGQGPEFLTYFQNEAQLDKSGLPSDRFFAERPEGSVSTLKIQRTQQEDSAVYLCASRLAGAFQETQYFGPGTRLLVL.